A selection of T cell receptor beta chains follows, all from one sample in a study of T cell responses to AZD1222 COVID-19 vaccine. Sequencing used immunoSEQ multiplex PCR; TCRdb keeps in-frame clones, though not all of them. The sample shows approximately 97,000 clones, 90% to 95% of them seen only once. The specimen was peripheral blood, collected on day 0 of AZD1222 vaccination. These receptors were taken from an adult in good health. The CDR3 runs from the conserved cysteine through the conserved F or W. The D gene is left open where the match is weak. Some rows mark clone size as missing; the rest say once, few, many or name a class of expanded clone.

size,J,D,V,CDR3,DNA
.,TRBJ2-1,.,TRBV9,CASSVAASSYNEQFF,TGTGCCAGCAGCGTGGCCGCCAGCTCCTACAATGAGCAGTTCTTC
.,TRBJ1-6,.,TRBV4-1,CASSQAPPASSYNSPLHF,TGCGCCAGCAGCCAAGCCCCTCCCGCGAGCTCCTATAATTCACCCCTCCACTTT
few,TRBJ2-7,TRBD1,TRBV5-1,CASSLMPGQGLPREQYF,TGCGCCAGCAGTCTAATGCCGGGACAGGGCCTCCCGCGGGAGCAGTACTTC
.,TRBJ1-3,.,TRBV19,CASRESSGNTIYF,TGTGCCAGTAGGGAAAGCTCTGGAAACACCATATATTTT
.,TRBJ1-2,.,TRBV3-1/TRBV3-2,CASSQDPGNGYTF,TGTGCCAGCAGCCAAGATCCGGGTAATGGCTACACCTTC
once,TRBJ2-5,TRBD2,TRBV2,CASTASGGAETQYF,TGTGCCAGCACCGCTAGCGGGGGGGCGGAGACCCAGTACTTC
.,TRBJ1-1,.,TRBV7-9,CASSLARGVEAFF,TGTGCCAGCAGCTTAGCGCGGGGGGTTGAAGCTTTCTTT
.,TRBJ2-1,.,TRBV27,CARVSGYPYNEQFF,TGTGCCAGAGTTTCGGGGTATCCCTACAATGAGCAGTTCTTC
.,TRBJ2-2,TRBD2,TRBV11-2,CASSPGLAGQGELFF,TGTGCCAGCAGCCCGGGACTAGCGGGTCAAGGGGAGCTGTTTTTT
.,TRBJ1-6,.,TRBV12-3/TRBV12-4,CASSLEGKSPLHF,TGTGCCAGCAGTTTGGAGGGGAAGTCACCCCTCCACTTT
.,TRBJ2-1,TRBD2,TRBV20-1,CSASNPSGGASSYNEQFF,TGCAGTGCTAGTAACCCTAGCGGGGGGGCAAGCTCCTACAATGAGCAGTTCTTC
.,TRBJ1-4,TRBD1,TRBV19,CASSIGTGYEKLFF,TGTGCCAGTAGTATAGGGACAGGGTACGAAAAACTGTTTTTT
.,TRBJ1-5,.,TRBV6-2/TRBV6-3,CASSYSFWGRQPQHF,TGTGCCAGCAGTTACTCGTTCTGGGGGCGTCAGCCCCAGCATTTT
once,TRBJ2-3,.,TRBV5-1,CASSLEGVADTQYF,TGCGCCAGCAGTCTGGAAGGGGTGGCAGATACGCAGTATTTT
.,TRBJ1-2,TRBD1,TRBV6-5,CASSLQGNYGYTF,TGTGCCAGCAGTCTACAGGGGAACTATGGCTACACCTTC
.,TRBJ2-5,.,TRBV18,CASSPLTGLETQYF,TGTGCCAGCTCACCACTGACAGGCCTAGAGACCCAGTACTTC
.,TRBJ1-6,.,TRBV6-5,CASTPRSSYNSPLHF,TGTGCCAGCACCCCCCGGAGCTCCTATAATTCACCCCTCCACTTT
.,TRBJ2-1,TRBD2,TRBV6-5,CASSSGLAREQFF,TGTGCCAGCAGTTCCGGACTAGCGCGTGAGCAGTTCTTC
.,TRBJ1-5,TRBD1,TRBV7-2,CASSLGRGGNQPQHF,TGTGCCAGCAGCTTGGGCAGGGGGGGCAATCAGCCCCAGCATTTT
.,TRBJ2-1,TRBD2,TRBV27,CASSFQGLAPEQFF,TGTGCCAGCAGTTTTCAGGGACTAGCGCCAGAGCAGTTCTTC
.,TRBJ1-1,TRBD1,TRBV29-1,CSVNDRDTEAFF,TGCAGCGTAAATGACAGGGACACTGAAGCTTTCTTT
.,TRBJ2-1,TRBD2,TRBV6-4,CASSVETSGAEQFF,TGTGCCAGCAGTGTAGAAACTAGCGGGGCTGAGCAGTTCTTC
.,TRBJ2-1,.,TRBV3-1/TRBV3-2,CASSQVGWGSWSYNEQFF,TGTGCCAGCAGCCAAGTGGGGTGGGGGTCTTGGTCCTACAATGAGCAGTTCTTC
.,TRBJ2-7,.,TRBV5-1,CASSYPGGVDEQYF,TGCGCCAGCAGCTATCCAGGAGGGGTGGACGAGCAGTACTTC
.,TRBJ2-7,TRBD2,TRBV5-6,CASSPEREFVYEQYF,TGTGCCAGCAGCCCGGAGCGGGAGTTTGTTTACGAGCAGTACTTC
.,TRBJ2-1,TRBD2,TRBV6-6,CASSRTSSNEQFF,TGTGCCAGCAGTAGGACTAGCTCGAATGAGCAGTTCTTC
once,TRBJ1-2,TRBD1,TRBV24-1,CATSDGTGGMRGYTF,TGTGCCACCAGTGATGGGACAGGGGGCATGCGCGGCTACACCTTC
.,TRBJ2-7,.,TRBV25-1,CASSGSGLREQYF,TGTGCCAGCAGTGGCTCGGGATTACGGGAGCAGTACTTC
.,TRBJ2-7,TRBD1,TRBV9,CASSDGGTGEHYEQYF,TGTGCCAGCAGCGACGGGGGGACAGGGGAACACTACGAGCAGTACTTC
few,TRBJ2-7,.,TRBV7-8,CASSGLAFTYEQYF,TGTGCCTCATCCGGTCTAGCGTTTACCTACGAGCAGTACTTC
.,TRBJ1-3,.,TRBV6-5,CASSYYGTHSGNTIYF,TGTGCCAGCAGTTACTACGGGACACACTCTGGAAACACCATATATTTT
.,TRBJ2-1,TRBD2,TRBV7-9,CASSLTLSLAGYHNEQFF,TGTGCCAGCAGCTTAACGCTCTCCCTAGCGGGGTACCACAATGAGCAGTTCTTC
.,TRBJ1-2,.,TRBV7-9,CASNQERGAYGYTF,TGTGCCAGCAACCAAGAGAGGGGGGCGTACGGCTACACCTTC
.,TRBJ2-5,TRBD2,TRBV12-5,CASGGGPQETQYF,TGTGCTAGCGGGGGGGGTCCACAAGAGACCCAGTACTTC
medium-sized,TRBJ1-6,.,TRBV2,CVSQGSSPLHF,TGTGTTAGCCAGGGCAGTTCACCCCTCCACTTT
.,TRBJ1-2,.,TRBV5-1,CASSLESPNYGYTF,TGCGCCAGCAGCTTGGAATCCCCGAACTATGGCTACACCTTC
.,TRBJ1-5,TRBD1,TRBV27,CASSLRTGWIAQHF,TGTGCCAGCAGTTTGAGGACAGGATGGATCGCCCAGCATTTT
.,TRBJ1-1,.,TRBV11-2,CASSSVPRFGTEAFF,TGTGCCAGCAGCTCGGTCCCCCGTTTCGGGACTGAAGCTTTCTTT
few,TRBJ2-3,.,TRBV2,CATLGRRQSTDTQYF,TGTGCCACCCTAGGTAGGAGACAGAGCACAGATACGCAGTATTTT
.,TRBJ1-2,.,TRBV12-3/TRBV12-4,CASSLSRDGYTF,TGTGCCAGCAGTTTAAGCCGCGATGGCTACACCTTC
once,TRBJ1-1,.,TRBV27,CASYRGVGTEAFF,TGTGCCAGCTATCGAGGGGTGGGTACTGAAGCTTTCTTT
.,TRBJ2-1,.,TRBV11-2,CASSLDGGEQFF,TGTGCCAGCAGCTTAGATGGAGGGGAGCAGTTCTTC
.,TRBJ2-1,TRBD1,TRBV11-1,CASSRHGTDNEQFF,TGTGCCAGCAGCCGGCACGGGACAGACAATGAGCAGTTCTTC
once,TRBJ2-5,TRBD1,TRBV4-2,CASSQGRDRAQYF,TGTGCCAGCAGCCAAGGCCGGGACAGGGCCCAGTACTTC
once,TRBJ1-4,TRBD1,TRBV4-2,CASSQDTGQGDEKLFF,TGTGCCAGCAGCCAAGATACGGGACAGGGGGATGAAAAACTGTTTTTT
.,TRBJ1-6,.,TRBV11-2,CASSHGTNSPLHF,TGTGCCAGCAGCCACGGGACAAATTCACCCCTCCACTTT
.,TRBJ2-3,.,TRBV7-2,CASTQKVRRDTQYF,TGTGCCAGCACCCAGAAGGTTCGCAGAGATACGCAGTATTTT